This T cell receptor (beta chain) comes out of a study of cytotoxic CD8 clonotypes in ibrutinib-treated CLL. About the research overall: Results showed 25 or so partial and 2 complete responses; following median roughly 66 months, approximately 14 remained remitted, about 12 advanced. Across samples, productive templates numbered more than 200,000 and productive rearrangements reached approximately 94,000 on average.

Trimming at V came to 3 bases and at J to 0 bases, leaving 6 bases not matched to a gene. CDR1 and CDR2 from the germline V gene are KGHSH and LQKENI. This CDR3 comprises 17 residues. Points on this clone: Its target is not known.

Overall study findings and caveats: Clonality increased at ibrutinib response, then returned toward baseline at progression. Circulating CD8+ T-cell counts were tracked by baseline clonality, which exceeded that of age-matched healthy donors.

The data were produced by immunoSEQ multiplex PCR, yet TCRdb's version contains in-frame clones alone and is incomplete. This table has under 300,000 clones, approximately 79% appearing once. The gene calls are TRBV18 and TRBJ2-7; the match to TRBD2 covers 12 bases. The clonotype originates from a human donor with chronic lymphocytic leukemia. The source was PBMCs, collected at disease progression, from a patient treated with ibrutinib. The CDR3 coding sequence is TGTGCCAGCTCACCCTTGTCGACTAGCGGGAGCTCCTACGAGCAGTACTTC. It specifies CASSPLSTSGSSYEQYF. Full variable domain (remainder filled in from reference TRBV18 and TRBJ2-7): NAGVMQNPRHLVRRRGQEARLRCSPMKGHSHVYWYRQLPEEGLKFMVYLQKENIIDESGMPKERFSAEFPKEGPSILRIQQVVRGDSAAYFCASSPLSTSGSSYEQYFGPGTRLTVT.